This T cell receptor beta chain originates from a study of regulatory T cells in long-lasting Graves disease. Construction of the TCR beta libraries employed iRepertoire HTBI primers in conjunction with Arm-PCR of CDR3 regions. MiXCR, run by TCRdb on the multiplex PCR reads, gives a single entry per CDR3 protein. Seen here are some 410,000 distinct CDR3 sequences, 15% to 20% observed once, and the top ten hold roughly a tenth. Ten or more counts support this clonotype. Antigen unknown. Findings of the study overall: Persistent patients had a count of shared public clonotypes (more than 2,500) that exceeded that of new patients (roughly 1,000).

The V gene lost 5 bases and the J gene lost 1 base, with 12 bases spanning the gap. The germline CDR1 and CDR2 sequences are MDHEN and SYDVKM. This CDR3 is built from 14 residues. The sample's time point: newly diagnosed GD, antithyroid drugs for less than 3 months. After RNA was extracted from PBMCs, the TCR library was made from it. The same specimen was also included in a second study, on T cells in Graves' hyperthyroidism and ophthalmopathy. That report adds: Researchers found most expanded thyroid clonotypes above 0.001 in blood as well.

The material sequenced was peripheral blood mononuclear cells (PBMCs), taken at new diagnosis, from a patient treated with antithyroid drugs. This TCR was recovered from a woman in her twenties or thirties with Graves disease. The chain combines TRBV28 with TRBJ2-7; the D gene is possibly TRBD1 (6 bases). The CDR3 nucleotides are TGTGCCAGCAGTACCCTCAGGGGTTCCTACGAGCAGTACTTC. As protein: CASSTLRGSYEQYF.